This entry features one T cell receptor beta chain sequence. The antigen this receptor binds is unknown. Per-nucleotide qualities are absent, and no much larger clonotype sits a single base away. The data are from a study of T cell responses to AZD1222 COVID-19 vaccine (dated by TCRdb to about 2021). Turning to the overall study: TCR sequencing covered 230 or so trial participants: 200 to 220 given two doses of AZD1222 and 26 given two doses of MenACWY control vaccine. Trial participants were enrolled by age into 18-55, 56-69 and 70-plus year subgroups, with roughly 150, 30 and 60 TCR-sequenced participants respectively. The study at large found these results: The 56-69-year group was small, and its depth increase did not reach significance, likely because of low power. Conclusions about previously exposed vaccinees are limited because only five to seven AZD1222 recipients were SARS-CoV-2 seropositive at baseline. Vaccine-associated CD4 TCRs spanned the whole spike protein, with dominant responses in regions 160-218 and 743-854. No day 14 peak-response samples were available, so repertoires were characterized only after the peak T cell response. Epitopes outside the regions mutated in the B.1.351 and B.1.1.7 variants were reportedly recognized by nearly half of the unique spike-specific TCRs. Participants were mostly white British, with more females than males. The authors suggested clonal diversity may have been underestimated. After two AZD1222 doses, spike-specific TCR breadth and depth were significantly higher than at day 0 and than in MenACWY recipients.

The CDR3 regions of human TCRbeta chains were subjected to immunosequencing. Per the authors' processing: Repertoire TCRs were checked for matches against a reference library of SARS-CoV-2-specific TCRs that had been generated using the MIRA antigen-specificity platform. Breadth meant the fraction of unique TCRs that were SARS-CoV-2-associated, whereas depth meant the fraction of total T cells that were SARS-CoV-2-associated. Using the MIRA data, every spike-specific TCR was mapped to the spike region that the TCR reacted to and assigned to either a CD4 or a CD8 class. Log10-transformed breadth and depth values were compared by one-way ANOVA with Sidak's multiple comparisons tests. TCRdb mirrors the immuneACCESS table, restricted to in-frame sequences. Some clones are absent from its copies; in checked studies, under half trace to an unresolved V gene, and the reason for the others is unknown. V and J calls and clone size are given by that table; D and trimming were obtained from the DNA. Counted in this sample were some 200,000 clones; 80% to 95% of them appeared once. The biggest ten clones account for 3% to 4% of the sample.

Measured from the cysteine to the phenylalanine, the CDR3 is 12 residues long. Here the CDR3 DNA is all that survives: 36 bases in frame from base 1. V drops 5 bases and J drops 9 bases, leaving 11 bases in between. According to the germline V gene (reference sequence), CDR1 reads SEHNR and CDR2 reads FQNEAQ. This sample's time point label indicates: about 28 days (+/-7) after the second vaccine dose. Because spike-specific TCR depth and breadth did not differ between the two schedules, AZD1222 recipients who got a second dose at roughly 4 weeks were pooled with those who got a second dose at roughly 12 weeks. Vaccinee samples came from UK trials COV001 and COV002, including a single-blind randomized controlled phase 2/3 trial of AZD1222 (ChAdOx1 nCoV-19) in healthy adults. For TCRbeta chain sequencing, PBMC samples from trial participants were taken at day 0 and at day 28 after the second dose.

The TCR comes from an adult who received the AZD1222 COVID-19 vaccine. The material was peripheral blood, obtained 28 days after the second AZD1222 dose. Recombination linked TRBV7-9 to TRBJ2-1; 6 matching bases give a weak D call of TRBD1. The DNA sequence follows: TGTGCCAGCAGCCGTACAGGGTTTGAGCAGTTCTTC. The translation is CASSRTGFEQFF.